Presented here are 13 T cell receptor beta chains from one specimen sequenced in a study of Graves' ophthalmopathy and Graves' hyperthyroidism. The authors amplified TCR beta CDR3 regions, and they did so from RNA transcripts for repertoire sequencing. HTBI primers primed a first-round RT-PCR, and a second-round multiplex PCR followed. MiXCR, applied by TCRdb to the multiplex PCR reads, yields one record per CDR3 protein. The data hold about 640,000 distinct CDR3 sequences, with approximately 39% observed a single time. The specimen was peripheral blood. Source of these receptors: an adult man with Graves' ophthalmopathy.

The V call is TRBV14, the J call TRBJ2-3, with a weak D call TRBD1 (5 bases). The V end lost 0 bases, the J end lost 5 bases, and 12 bases lay between the germline ends. Germline CDR1 SGHDN, CDR2 FVKESK. This CDR3 contains 15 residues. In nucleotides, the CDR3 is TGTGCCAGCAGCCAAGATGGATCAGGGCGAGATACGCAGTATTTT. Amino acids: CASSQDGSGRDTQYF.

This clonotype was observed a handful of times. V and J are TRBV5-1 and TRBJ2-7; D may correspond to TRBD1 or TRBD2 (5 bases each). CDR3 length equals 15 residues. The V gene's germline CDR1 is SGHRS and CDR2 YFSETQ. V was pared by 0 bases and J by 6 bases, with 16 bases between. The CDR3, as DNA: TGCGCCAGCAGCTTGGGGACACCTCCACGGGGCGAGCAGTACTTC. Its translation: CASSLGTPPRGEQYF.

Written as DNA, the CDR3 is TGCAGTGCTAGTCCCGGGGACGGCAATCAGCCCCAGCATTTT. Translating it yields CSASPGDGNQPQHF. This chain connects TRBV20-1 to TRBJ1-5, with D perhaps matching TRBD1 (5 bases). The CDR3 length is 14 residues. CDR1 is DFQATT, CDR2 SNEGSKA, per germline (reference sequence). V was shortened by 3 bases and J by 2 bases, with 11 bases between the two germline ends.

This chain connects TRBV6-6 to TRBJ1-5; 10 nucleotides agree with TRBD1. In germline, CDR1 is MNHNY, CDR2 SVGAGI (reference sequence). Germline trimming cut 2 bases from V and 7 bases from J; bases unmatched to any gene: 8. The CDR3 has 16 residues. The CDR3 nucleotides read TGTGCCAGCAGTTACGACGGCCAGGACAGGGGGCAGCCCCAGCATTTT. This encodes CASSYDGQDRGQPQHF.

This clonotype came up a few times. This sequence joins TRBV7-9 and TRBJ2-7, with D unclear. Looked up from germline, CDR1 is SEHNR and CDR2 is FQNEAQ (reference sequence). Trimming took off 3 bases at V and 3 bases at J, with 15 bases between the two ends. This CDR3 region has 15 residues. CDR3 sequence reads: CASSFGRSLIYEQYF. The CDR3 coding sequence is TGTGCCAGCAGCTTCGGCAGATCCCTCATCTACGAGCAGTACTTC.

This sequence joins TRBV5-1 and TRBJ2-7; a possible D gene is TRBD1 (6 bases). V lost 5 bases and J lost 2, with 11 bases in between. This CDR3 spans 13 amino acids. The germline gives CDR1 SGHRS, CDR2 YFSETQ. The CDR3 is CASRMDSPYEQYF. The CDR3 bases are TGCGCCAGCAGAATGGACAGCCCCTACGAGCAGTACTTC.

This clonotype was counted at least ten times. Mismatch with germline at one junction end may stem from a read error. The chain is built from TRBV7-8 and TRBJ1-6; D might be TRBD1 (6 bases). This CDR3 is built from 15 residues. Per germline, CDR1 SGHVS and CDR2 FQNEAQ. CDR3 sequence reads: CASTLDRRGNSPLHF. DNA of the CDR3: TGTGCCAGCACCTTAGACAGGAGGGGAAATTCACCCCTCCACTTT.

This clonotype was found a few times. The chain links TRBV9 to TRBJ2-6; no reliable D call. Germline CDR1 is SGDLS and CDR2 is YYNGEE. V was trimmed by 7 bases and J by 7 bases, leaving 18 bases between them. The CDR3 runs 15 residues. Written as DNA, the CDR3 is TGTGCCAGCTCACCGATGACCAAGAGTGCCAACGTCCTGACTTTC. Residues: CASSPMTKSANVLTF.

With regard to this clonotype: A much larger clone lies one base from this, so it may be a read error. The chain carries TRBV20-1 and TRBJ1-2, with unresolved D. V gave up 1 base and J gave up 5 bases, with 8 bases separating them. The germline CDR1 and CDR2 sequences are DFQATT and SNEGSKA (reference sequence). This CDR3 spans 12 amino acids. This CDR3 is CSARAVSYGYTF. CDR3 nucleotide sequence: TGCAGTGCTAGAGCAGTTTCTTATGGCTACACCTTC.

This sequence joins TRBV2 and TRBJ1-1, with D perhaps matching TRBD1 (6 bases). In germline, CDR1 is SNHLY, CDR2 FYNNEI. The V and J ends lost 3 bases and 1 base respectively, with 9 bases between them. CDR3 size: 14 residues. CDR3 bases: TGTGCCAGCAGTGAGGACAGCTGGAACACTGAAGCTTTCTTT. Its translation: CASSEDSWNTEAFF.

This clonotype was recorded at least ten times. The V and J genes are TRBV2 and TRBJ2-2, with 12 bases fitting TRBD2. The CDR3 contains 15 residues. Trimming took 6 bases from V and 8 from J; bases not matched to a gene: 7. From germline, CDR1 is SNHLY and CDR2 FYNNEI. CDR3 DNA sequence: TGTGCCAGCAGCTCGACTAGCGGGAGAACTGGGGAGCTGTTTTTT. This gives the protein CASSSTSGRTGELFF.

This clonotype was detected many times. The chain links TRBV12-3 or TRBV12-4 to TRBJ2-7; D possibly corresponds to TRBD1 (6 bases). V lost 3 bases to trimming and J lost 2 bases, with 11 bases between them. CDR3 length: 14 amino acids. The DNA for the CDR3 is TGTGCCAGCAGTTTTAGGGACATAACCTACGAGCAGTACTTC. Its protein is CASSFRDITYEQYF.

The J gene is TRBJ1-5, the V gene TRBV13; D is possibly TRBD1 (6 bases). The CDR3 runs 17 residues. Germline values: CDR1 PRHDT, CDR2 FYEKMQ (reference sequence). Between the trimmed V and J ends, which lost 0 bases and 0 bases, there was a span of 12 bases. The CDR3: CASSLGHHRASNQPQHF. The CDR3 DNA is TGTGCCAGCAGCTTAGGACACCACAGGGCTAGCAATCAGCCCCAGCATTTT.